This entry lists 28 T cell receptor beta chains sequenced from one sample in a study of blood T cell repertoires in COVID-19. The method was immunoSEQ multiplex PCR; TCRdb's version includes in-frame clones alone and lacks a portion of them. The sample lists over 250,000 clones; roughly 80% were seen once. The sequenced sample was peripheral blood. Receptors were obtained from a woman aged 45-65 years who had recovered from COVID-19.

The rearrangement links TRBV7-2 to TRBJ1-1, with TRBD1 matching 8 bases. This CDR3 contains 15 residues. V gave up 4 bases and J gave up 0 bases; unmatched junction bases: 4. Germline values: CDR1 SGHTA, CDR2 FQGNSA. CDR3 amino acids: CASSSPGQVNTEAFF. CDR3 DNA sequence: TGTGCCAGCAGCTCCCCGGGACAGGTGAACACTGAAGCTTTCTTT.

The chain uses TRBV5-1 and TRBJ2-3, with 9 positions matching TRBD2. The J segment lost 4 bases and the V segment lost 5 bases, leaving 2 bases of the junction unmatched. CDR1 and CDR2 (germline): SGHRS, YFSETQ. CDR3 length: 13 amino acids. The CDR3 region is CASSQREADTQYF. CDR3 sequence (DNA): TGCGCCAGCAGTCAGCGGGAGGCAGATACGCAGTATTTT.

This rearrangement joins TRBV5-5 to TRBJ2-5, with D possibly being TRBD1 (5 bases). Germline V CDR1 and CDR2: SGHKS, YYEKEE (reference sequence). The CDR3 is made up of 14 amino acids. The V and J ends lost 1 base and 2 bases respectively, with 9 bases between them. CDR3 sequence reads: CASSLTTDQETQYF. For the CDR3, the DNA is TGTGCCAGCAGCTTGACGACAGATCAAGAGACCCAGTACTTC.

The chain couples TRBV5-4 to TRBJ2-2, with TRBD2 matching 8 bases. CDR1 and CDR2 (germline): SGHNT, YYREEE (reference sequence). V lost 0 bases and J lost 0; bases outside the gene matches: 4. The CDR3 runs 17 residues. Here the CDR3 reads CASSLEIAGTNTGELFF. Written as DNA, the CDR3 is TGTGCCAGCAGCTTGGAGATAGCGGGGACGAACACCGGGGAGCTGTTTTTT.

This clone was found a few times. This chain connects TRBV5-1 to TRBJ1-4, with D perhaps matching TRBD1 (6 bases). Germline CDR1 SGHRS, CDR2 YFSETQ. The CDR3 totals 16 residues. Trimming pared 0 bases from V and 3 bases from J, leaving 12 bases between. The CDR3 reads CASSLDRVAANEKLFF. The CDR3 DNA reads TGCGCCAGCAGCTTGGACAGGGTCGCGGCTAATGAAAAACTGTTTTTT.

Here the CDR3 DNA reads TGTGCCAGCAGCTTAGCTCCCGCGACTGGAAACACCATATATTTT. Its translation: CASSLAPATGNTIYF. The chain combines TRBV7-6 with TRBJ1-3; D is uncertain. Trimming took 0 bases from V and 2 from J, leaving 8 bases between them. Per germline, CDR1 SGHVS and CDR2 FNYEAQ. This CDR3 is 15 amino acids long.

This clone was counted once. The rearrangement uses TRBV28 and TRBJ1-1; D is ambiguous. V dropped 6 bases and J dropped 0 bases, with 14 bases sitting between them. Germline V gene sequence: CDR1 MDHEN, CDR2 SYDVKM. The CDR3 is 15 residues long. Here the CDR3 DNA reads TGTGCCAGCAGGCTAGGACTGAGCATGAACACTGAAGCTTTCTTT. It translates to CASRLGLSMNTEAFF.

V is TRBV7-3 and J is TRBJ2-1; TRBD2 matches 9 bases. After removal of 1 base from V and 13 bases from J, the junction contained 5 bases not matched to a gene. The CDR3 covers 13 residues. Germline CDR1 is SGHTA and CDR2 is FQGTGA. The DNA for the CDR3 is TGTGCCAGCAGCTTAAAGGGCGGGGGGGCCCAGTTCTTC. Translated, it gives CASSLKGGGAQFF.

The chain recombines TRBV10-3 with TRBJ2-7, with TRBD1 as a possible D gene (7 bases). The germline V and J ends were trimmed by 3 bases and 4 bases, with 19 bases remaining between them. This CDR3 is 16 amino acids long. Germline CDR1 and CDR2: ENHRY and SYGVKD. The DNA for the CDR3 is TGTGCCATCAGTGAACCCACAGGGGAGGATCCTTACGAGCAGTACTTC. Its protein is CAISEPTGEDPYEQYF.

In DNA form, the CDR3 reads TGTGCCAGCAGCGGCGGTTTGGGGGCCCAAGAGACCCAGTACTTC. Protein: CASSGGLGAQETQYF. The V call is TRBV27, the J call TRBJ2-5; weak D call: TRBD1 (6 bases). Germline CDR1 and CDR2: MNHEY and SMNVEV (reference sequence). V was trimmed by 6 bases and J by 1 base, leaving 15 bases between them. This CDR3 contains 15 residues.

Here the CDR3 reads CASKAGIGYTF. The CDR3 coding sequence is TGTGCCAGCAAGGCGGGAATTGGCTACACCTTC. This sequence joins TRBV6-6 and TRBJ1-2; unclear D gene. The CDR3 totals 11 residues. V was shortened by 7 bases and J by 7 bases, with 10 bases between the two germline ends. Germline V CDR1 and CDR2: MNHNY, SVGAGI (reference sequence).

The chain carries TRBV24-1 and TRBJ1-5; 8 bases are shared with TRBD1. V trimming: 4 bases; J trimming: 6 bases; junction bases outside the gene matches: 7. The germline V gene has CDR1 KGHDR and CDR2 SFDVKD. The CDR3 length is 15 residues. In DNA, the CDR3 is TGTGCCACCAGTGACCCGGACAGGGAGGGTCAGCCCCAGCATTTT. Translation gives CATSDPDREGQPQHF.

The rearrangement links TRBV5-1 to TRBJ2-6, with TRBD1 matching 7 bases. In germline, CDR1 is SGHRS, CDR2 YFSETQ. The CDR3 is 17 residues long. Trimming took 4 bases from V and 0 from J; bases not matched to a gene: 7. CDR3 nucleotides: TGCGCCAGCAGCGACGGACAGGCCTACTCTGGGGCCAACGTCCTGACTTTC. It encodes CASSDGQAYSGANVLTF.

V usage is TRBV5-4 and J usage is TRBJ2-1; D gene ambiguous. The germline V and J ends were trimmed by 0 bases and 10 bases, with 8 bases remaining between them. The CDR3 spans 12 residues. In germline, CDR1 is SGHNT, CDR2 YYREEE (reference sequence). CDR3 amino acids: CASSLVSQEQFF. As DNA, the CDR3 is TGTGCCAGCAGCTTGGTGTCCCAGGAGCAGTTCTTC.

This clone was seen a handful of times. The genes are TRBV24-1 and TRBJ2-1, with D tentatively TRBD2 (7 bases). Germline V lookup: CDR1 KGHDR, CDR2 SFDVKD. V lost 3 bases and J lost 9, with 17 bases in between. This CDR3 region has 15 residues. CDR3 DNA sequence: TGTGCCACCAGTGATGGTGGGGGGGGGCGGAGTGAGCAGTTCTTC. It translates to CATSDGGGGRSEQFF.

The rearrangement links TRBV2 to TRBJ2-2; 9 bases match TRBD2. The CDR3 has 15 residues. Germline-derived CDR1 and CDR2 are SNHLY and FYNNEI. V dropped 4 bases and J dropped 1; count of bases not matched to a gene: 1. For the CDR3, the DNA is TGTGCCAGCAGTGCTAGCGGGGTGAACACCGGGGAGCTGTTTTTT. This encodes CASSASGVNTGELFF. Variable domain in full (rest from reference TRBV2 and TRBJ2-2): EPEVTQTPSHQVTQMGQEVILRCVPISNHLYFYWYRQILGQKVEFLVSFYNNEISEKSEIFDDQFSVERPDGSNFTLKIRSTKLEDSAMYFCASSASGVNTGELFFGEGSRLTVL.

The chain links TRBV9 to TRBJ1-4; tentative D call: TRBD1 (5 bases). Trimming took off 0 bases at V and 0 bases at J, with 12 bases between the two ends. CDR1 SGDLS and CDR2 YYNGEE come from the germline V gene. This CDR3 contains 17 residues. The CDR3 protein is CASSVEGQGATNEKLFF. In nucleotides, the CDR3 is TGTGCCAGCAGCGTAGAAGGCCAGGGTGCAACTAATGAAAAACTGTTTTTT. The complete variable domain, with remaining parts taken from reference TRBV9 and TRBJ1-4, reads DSGVTQTPKHLITATGQRVTLRCSPRSGDLSVYWYQQSLDQGLQFLIQYYNGEERAKGNILERFSAQQFPDLHSELNLSSLELGDSALYFCASSVEGQGATNEKLFFGSGTQLSVL.

The V and J genes are TRBV5-1 and TRBJ2-5; 9 bases are shared with TRBD1. The CDR3 spans 13 residues. Trimming took 4 bases from V and 3 from J; bases not matched to a gene: 1. Germline assignment: CDR1 SGHRS and CDR2 YFSETQ. Written as DNA, the CDR3 is TGCGCCAGCAGCCGGACAGGGGAAGAGACCCAGTACTTC. The encoded protein is CASSRTGEETQYF.

This chain joins TRBV28 and TRBJ1-2; D not resolved. The V and J ends lost 6 bases and 0 bases respectively, with 2 bases between them. The CDR3 is 11 amino acids. Germline assignment: CDR1 MDHEN and CDR2 SYDVKM. The CDR3 protein is CASSTNYGYTF. Here the CDR3 DNA reads TGTGCCAGCAGCACTAACTATGGCTACACCTTC.

The chain carries TRBV5-5 and TRBJ2-7; perhaps TRBD1 as D (6 bases). This CDR3 is 13 amino acids long. Germline-derived CDR1 and CDR2 are SGHKS and YYEKEE (reference sequence). Deletions cut 4 bases from V and 0 bases from J, with 8 bases between. The CDR3 nucleotides are TGTGCCAGCAGCAGGACAGTCTCCTACGAGCAGTACTTC. Its translation: CASSRTVSYEQYF.

V usage is TRBV12-3 or TRBV12-4 and J usage is TRBJ1-2; no clear D. This CDR3 contains 13 residues. Trimming pared 7 bases from V and 7 bases from J, leaving 16 bases between. DNA of the CDR3: TGTGCCAGCACTCTCTCCACCGCGCTTGGCTACACCTTC. Protein sequence: CASTLSTALGYTF.

The table lists this clone with a count of one. The chain employs TRBV11-2 and TRBJ1-1; 9 bases are shared with TRBD1. V lost 5 bases to trimming and J lost 10 bases; unmatched junction nucleotides: 11. CDR1 and CDR2 (germline): SGHAT, FQNNGV. The CDR3 covers 14 residues. In DNA, the CDR3 is TGTGCCAGCAGCCAAGACAGGGGGGCCGGGGGAGCTTTCTTT. As protein: CASSQDRGAGGAFF.

In regard to this clone: The sample holds other DNA sequences that translate to the same CDR3. V and J are TRBV9 and TRBJ2-2, with D unresolved. CDR1 is SGDLS and CDR2 is YYNGEE in the germline V gene. V was shortened by 0 bases and J by 5 bases, with 5 bases between the two germline ends. The CDR3 has 13 residues. The CDR3 bases are TGTGCCAGCAGCGTAGCAGGTACCGGGGAGCTGTTTTTT. Translated: CASSVAGTGELFF.

The J gene is TRBJ1-1, the V gene TRBV5-1; maybe TRBD1 (5 bases). The CDR3 has 14 residues. Trimming left V 3 bases short and J 6 bases short, with 15 bases between. Germline CDR1 reads SGHRS; CDR2 reads YFSETQ. The CDR3 nucleotides read TGCGCCAGCAGCTCTCCTTCTGGGGCCGCTGAAGCTTTCTTT. It specifies CASSSPSGAAEAFF.

The chain recombines TRBV19 with TRBJ1-2; D not resolved. V was pared by 1 base and J by 2 bases, with 14 bases between. Germline CDR1 reads LNHDA; CDR2 reads SQIVND (reference sequence). This CDR3 has 16 residues. The CDR3 loop is CASSIAPGKSNYGYTF. CDR3 bases: TGTGCCAGTAGTATAGCCCCCGGGAAGAGCAACTATGGCTACACCTTC.

This clone was seen a single time. CDR3 sequence reads: CASSPGPGTGSYEQYF. In DNA form, the CDR3 reads TGTGCCAGCAGTCCGGGACCCGGGACAGGGAGCTACGAGCAGTACTTC. This sequence joins TRBV28 and TRBJ2-7, with 9 bases identical to TRBD1. CDR1 is MDHEN and CDR2 is SYDVKM in the germline V gene. With 5 bases clipped from V and 3 bases from J, the junction kept 11 bases outside the gene matches. The CDR3 extends over 16 amino acids.

The V and J genes are TRBV3-1 (or the pseudogene TRBV3-2) and TRBJ2-3; D might be TRBD2 (6 bases). The CDR3 covers 17 residues. Looked up from germline, CDR1 is LGHDT and CDR2 is YNNKEL (reference sequence). V was shortened by 1 base and J by 5 bases, with 19 bases between the two germline ends. Here the CDR3 reads CASSQAPRGFRGDTQYF. CDR3 DNA: TGTGCCAGCAGCCAAGCACCACGGGGGTTCCGGGGAGATACGCAGTATTTT.

In this sample, this clone turned up a few times. The rearrangement joins TRBV6-4 to TRBJ2-6, with D perhaps matching TRBD1 (6 bases). The CDR3 runs to 15 residues. In germline, CDR1 is MRHNA, CDR2 SNTAGT. V shed 0 bases and J shed 3 bases, with 6 bases lying between them. CDR3 DNA sequence: TGTGCCAGCAGTGACTCCAGGGGTGGGGCCAACGTCCTGACTTTC. Its protein is CASSDSRGGANVLTF.